A single sample gave rise to the 6 T cell receptor beta chains below, sequenced in a study of cytomegalovirus exposure and HLA in healthy donors. The PCR made use of 60 Vbeta and 13 Jbeta primers. The protocol was immunoSEQ multiplex PCR, while the TCRdb copy is restricted to in-frame clones and leaves out a portion. The sample lists some 170,000 clones, roughly four fifths occurring once. What was sequenced was PBMCs. The receptors originated from a woman in her 50s in good health and CMV-seronegative.

The V gene is TRBV9, the J gene TRBJ2-1, with 9 bases aligning to TRBD2. V lost 4 bases to trimming and J lost 6 bases; unmatched junction nucleotides: 8. Germline assignment: CDR1 SGDLS and CDR2 YYNGEE. This CDR3 region has 15 residues. CDR3 loop: CASSPRLRGGNEQFF. The CDR3 nucleotides read TGTGCCAGCAGCCCCCGTTTGCGGGGGGGCAATGAGCAGTTCTTC.

The chain carries TRBV15 and TRBJ2-5; 12 nucleotides agree with TRBD1. The CDR3 is 15 amino acids. The germline gives CDR1 LNHNV, CDR2 YYDKDF (reference sequence). V trimming: 5 bases; J trimming: 5 bases; junction bases outside the gene matches: 6. The CDR3 is CATSGGTGGFETQYF. The CDR3, as DNA: TGTGCCACCAGCGGTGGGACAGGGGGCTTTGAGACCCAGTACTTC.

V and J are TRBV11-2 and TRBJ2-1, with 7 bases lining up with TRBD1. This CDR3 spans 12 amino acids. Germline values: CDR1 SGHAT, CDR2 FQNNGV. V lost 5 bases and J lost 10; bases outside the gene matches: 5. CDR3 region: CASSPGGREQFF. The CDR3 DNA follows: TGTGCCAGCAGCCCAGGGGGACGCGAGCAGTTCTTC.

The gene calls are TRBV9 and TRBJ2-2; tentatively, D is TRBD2 (7 bases). Per the germline V gene, CDR1 is SGDLS and CDR2 is YYNGEE. V was pared by 3 bases and J by 5 bases, with 11 bases between. The CDR3 sequence is 14 residues long. The CDR3 DNA reads TGTGCCAGCAGCGGGACAGCGGGGACCGGGGAGCTGTTTTTT. Protein sequence: CASSGTAGTGELFF.

This chain uses TRBV19 with TRBJ1-4; 8 bases align to TRBD1. V shed 3 bases, J shed 3 bases, and the junction held 3 bases outside the gene matches. The CDR3 totals 15 residues. In germline, CDR1 is LNHDA, CDR2 SQIVND (reference sequence). DNA of the CDR3: TGTGCCAGTAGTATCTGGACAGGGTCTAATGAAAAACTGTTTTTT. This sequence encodes CASSIWTGSNEKLFF.

V gene TRBV29-1 combines with J gene TRBJ2-5; 8 bases map to TRBD1. The germline gives CDR1 SQVTM, CDR2 ANQGSEA. The ends lost 6 bases at V and 5 bases at J; junction bases unmatched: 8. The CDR3 sequence is 13 residues long. This CDR3 reads CSVGRGRIETQYF. Here the CDR3 DNA reads TGCAGCGTGGGCAGGGGGCGCATCGAGACCCAGTACTTC.